This T cell receptor beta chain is drawn from a study of T cell responses to AZD1222 COVID-19 vaccine. The germline V gene encodes CDR1 SGHAT and CDR2 FQNNGV. With 4 bases clipped from V and 7 bases from J, the junction kept 17 bases outside the gene matches. This CDR3 has 17 amino acids. Here immunoSEQ multiplex PCR was the method, and the copy in TCRdb shows in-frame clones only, minus some. The table shows around 78,000 clones, with about 93% occurring only once. Study-wide points: There were vaccine-associated CD4 TCRs across spike, dominant at 160-218 and 743-854. A reported finding is that nearly half of spike-specific TCRs target unmutated variant regions. White British ancestry dominated among donors, who included more females, and clonal diversity was possibly underestimated.

Comment on this clone: The antigen remains undetermined.

This specimen was peripheral blood, taken on day 0 of MenACWY control vaccination. The origin of this receptor is an adult in good health. The rearrangement uses TRBV11-2 and TRBJ1-2; 8 bases are a match to TRBD1. CDR3 nucleotide sequence: TGTGCCAGCAGCTCGCATGTGGGACAGGCCCCTAGGGCTGGCTACACCTTC. This translates into CASSSHVGQAPRAGYTF. Using reference TRBV11-2 and TRBJ1-2 for the parts outside the CDR3, the full variable domain is EAGVAQSPRYKIIEKRQSVAFWCNPISGHATLYWYQQILGQGPKLLIQFQNNGVVDDSQLPKDRFSAERLKGVDSTLKIQPAKLEDSAVYLCASSSHVGQAPRAGYTFGSGTRLTVV.